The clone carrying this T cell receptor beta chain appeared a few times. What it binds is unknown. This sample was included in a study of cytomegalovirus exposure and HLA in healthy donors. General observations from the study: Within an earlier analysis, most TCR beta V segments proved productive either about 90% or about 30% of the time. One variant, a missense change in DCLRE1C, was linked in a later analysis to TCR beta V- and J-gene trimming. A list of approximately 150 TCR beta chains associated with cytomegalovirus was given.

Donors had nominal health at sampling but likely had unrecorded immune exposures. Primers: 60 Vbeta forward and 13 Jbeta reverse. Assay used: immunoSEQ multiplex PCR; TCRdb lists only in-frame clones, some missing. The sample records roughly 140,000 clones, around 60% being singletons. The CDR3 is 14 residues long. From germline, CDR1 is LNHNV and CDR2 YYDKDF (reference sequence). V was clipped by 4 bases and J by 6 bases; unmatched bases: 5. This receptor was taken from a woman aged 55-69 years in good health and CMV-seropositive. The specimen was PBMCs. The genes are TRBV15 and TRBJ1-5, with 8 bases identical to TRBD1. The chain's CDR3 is CATSTRGRGQPQHF. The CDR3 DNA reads TGTGCCACCAGCACCAGGGGGCGCGGTCAGCCCCAGCATTTT. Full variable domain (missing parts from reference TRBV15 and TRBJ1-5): DAMVIQNPRYQVTQFGKPVTLSCSQTLNHNVMYWYQQKSSQAPKLLFHYYDKDFNNEADTPDNFQSRRPNTSFCFLDIRSPGLGDTAMYLCATSTRGRGQPQHFGDGTRLSIL.